These 25 T cell receptor beta chains originate from one sample sequenced in a study of OX40 agonist ivuxolimab in advanced cancers. Only in-frame clones appear in the TCRdb table, and some are missing; sequencing was by immunoSEQ multiplex PCR. The sample records 61,000 or so clones, about 86% being singletons. This specimen was CD4+ or CD8+ T cells sorted from blood, taken in a trial of the OX40 agonist ivuxolimab. The receptors originated from an adult with an advanced solid tumor such as melanoma, head and neck, liver or kidney cancer.

The chain recombines TRBV18 with TRBJ1-5; a possible D gene is TRBD1 (5 bases). V lost 3 bases and J lost 5, with 11 bases in between. The CDR3 spans 14 residues. The germline V gene has CDR1 KGHSH and CDR2 LQKENI. CDR3 region: CASSPLDSDQPQHF. CDR3 DNA sequence: TGTGCCAGCTCACCCCTAGACAGTGATCAGCCCCAGCATTTT.

This chain connects TRBV7-2 to TRBJ1-1; 8 bases fit TRBD1. Germline CDR1 SGHTA, CDR2 FQGNSA. The J segment lost 5 bases and the V segment lost 4 bases, leaving 3 bases of the junction unmatched. This CDR3 contains 13 residues. This chain's CDR3 is CASSWDRTTEAFF. DNA of the CDR3: TGTGCCAGCAGCTGGGACAGGACGACTGAAGCTTTCTTT.

The V gene is TRBV6-5, the J gene TRBJ2-5, with TRBD1 matching 10 bases. There are 15 residues in the CDR3. V dropped 2 bases and J dropped 9; count of bases not matched to a gene: 9. The germline gives CDR1 MNHEY, CDR2 SVGAGI. The CDR3 DNA sequence: TGTGCCAGCAGTTACCTTGGACAGGGGGTGAGGGCCCAGTACTTC. This gives the protein CASSYLGQGVRAQYF.

The chain employs TRBV19 and TRBJ1-1; 7 nucleotides line up with TRBD1. Germline CDR1 and CDR2: LNHDA and SQIVND (reference sequence). This CDR3 spans 15 amino acids. The V segment lost 4 bases and the J segment 2 bases; nucleotides outside the gene matches: 7. CDR3 DNA: TGTGCCAGTAGTAGTGCCCACAGGGGAAACACTGAAGCTTTCTTT. Translated, it gives CASSSAHRGNTEAFF.

This chain links TRBV18 with TRBJ1-6; D may be TRBD1 (6 bases). Trimming left V 3 bases short and J 10 bases short, with 10 bases between. This CDR3 is built from 13 residues. Germline assignment: CDR1 KGHSH and CDR2 LQKENI. The CDR3 protein is CASSPNRDSPLHF. For the CDR3, the DNA is TGTGCCAGCTCACCTAACAGGGACTCACCCCTCCACTTT.

This clone was recorded once. V is TRBV27 and J is TRBJ1-4; D is ambiguous. Germline CDR1 is MNHEY and CDR2 is SMNVEV (reference sequence). The CDR3 length is 12 residues. V was cut by 5 bases and J by 4 bases, with 5 bases left in between. The CDR3 here is CASSPNNEKLFF. The DNA of the CDR3 is TGTGCCAGCAGTCCAAATAATGAAAAACTGTTTTTT.

The chain combines TRBV12-1 with TRBJ1-1. TRBV12-1 is flagged as a pseudogene. The CDR3 is 15 amino acids. Here the CDR3 reads CASSHWRQVNTEAFF. In DNA form, the CDR3 reads TGTGCCAGCAGCCACTGGAGACAAGTGAACACTGAAGCTTTCTTT.

The V call is TRBV2, the J call TRBJ1-5; a possible D gene is TRBD1 (6 bases). The germline V and J ends were trimmed by 7 bases and 6 bases, with 13 bases remaining between them. CDR3 length equals 13 residues. Germline V lookup: CDR1 SNHLY, CDR2 FYNNEI. The DNA of the CDR3 is TGTGCCAGCAATGTCATCAGGGGTCAGCCCCAGCATTTT. Residues: CASNVIRGQPQHF.

The chain uses TRBV5-1 and TRBJ2-1; D possibly corresponds to TRBD1 (5 bases). V lost 1 base to trimming and J lost 12 bases, with 14 bases between them. This CDR3 region has 13 residues. Germline V gene sequence: CDR1 SGHRS, CDR2 YFSETQ. CDR3 nucleotide sequence: TGCGCCAGCAGCTTGATCGACAGTCAGCGGCAGTTCTTC. Translated, it gives CASSLIDSQRQFF.

V is TRBV15 and J is TRBJ1-2; D gene ambiguous. Trimming pared 8 bases from V and 6 bases from J, leaving 25 bases between. Germline CDR1 reads LNHNV; CDR2 reads YYDKDF (reference sequence). The CDR3 covers 16 residues. CDR3 DNA: TGTGCCACCTACGCGCAAGGCCCCGGACGTATGGATGGCTACACCTTC. Its translation is CATYAQGPGRMDGYTF.

The chain couples TRBV11-2 to TRBJ1-1; D is undetermined. CDR3 length: 14 residues. The germline V and J ends were trimmed by 2 bases and 3 bases, with 10 bases remaining between them. Per germline, CDR1 SGHAT and CDR2 FQNNGV. This CDR3 is CASSLSGSDTEAFF. CDR3 sequence (DNA): TGTGCCAGCAGCTTAAGTGGGTCGGACACTGAAGCTTTCTTT.

The gene calls are TRBV6-5 and TRBJ2-7; D call uncertain. The V end was cut by 4 bases, the J end by 2 bases, with 15 bases between. The CDR3 spans 15 residues. The germline V gene has CDR1 MNHEY and CDR2 SVGAGI. In DNA form, the CDR3 reads TGTGCCAGCAGTTCGGCACCCTCGGTAGCCTACGAGCAGTACTTC. Translating gives CASSSAPSVAYEQYF.

The chain uses TRBV7-2 and TRBJ2-7, with TRBD2 as a possible D gene (5 bases). The V and J ends lost 5 bases and 3 bases respectively, with 11 bases between them. CDR1 is SGHTA and CDR2 is FQGNSA in the germline V gene. The CDR3 loop spans 13 amino acids. DNA of the CDR3: TGTGCCAGCAGCCGCGGGTCGTTCTACGAGCAGTACTTC. Translation gives CASSRGSFYEQYF.

The table lists this clone with a few counts. V gene TRBV7-6 combines with J gene TRBJ1-1; D call uncertain. V lost 7 bases and J lost 7, with 16 bases in between. The CDR3 is 13 amino acids. Germline CDR1 SGHVS, CDR2 FNYEAQ. This chain's CDR3 is CASTQGSHGEAFF. CDR3 in DNA: TGTGCCAGCACCCAAGGGAGTCACGGTGAAGCTTTCTTT.

This clone was recorded once. V and J are TRBV7-8 and TRBJ2-1; TRBD1 matches 11 bases. J lost 7 bases, V lost 1 base, and 6 bases had no gene match. The CDR3 spans 16 residues. Germline CDR1 is SGHVS and CDR2 is FQNEAQ. The CDR3 here is CASSLVGQGARNEQFF. In nucleotides, the CDR3 is TGTGCCAGCAGCTTAGTTGGACAGGGGGCGCGGAATGAGCAGTTCTTC.

This chain joins TRBV5-4 and TRBJ1-4, with D perhaps TRBD1 (5 bases). Trimming cost V 7 bases and J 4 bases, with 17 bases left between them. Per the germline V gene, CDR1 is SGHNT and CDR2 is YYREEE (reference sequence). This CDR3 spans 15 amino acids. The CDR3 sequence is CASSSRGSDNEKLFF. DNA for the CDR3: TGTGCCAGCTCCAGCCGGGGGAGCGATAATGAAAAACTGTTTTTT.

The rearrangement links TRBV6-1 to TRBJ2-7; possible D gene TRBD1, 6 bases. This CDR3 is built from 14 residues. V lost 5 bases and J 3 bases, leaving 14 bases between the germline ends. Germline lookup yields CDR1 MNHNS and CDR2 SASEGT. The CDR3 loop is CASSHIQGVYEQYF. The CDR3 region has the DNA TGTGCCAGCAGTCACATACAGGGTGTCTACGAGCAGTACTTC.

The chain employs TRBV4-1 and TRBJ2-5; TRBD2 matches 9 bases. There are 19 residues in the CDR3. From germline, CDR1 is MGHRA and CDR2 YSYEKL. With V trimmed by 1 base and J by 4 bases, 16 bases remained unmatched. For the CDR3, the DNA is TGCGCCAGCAGCCAAGGACTCGAGCGGGGGGTTTTGGGACGAGAGACCCAGTACTTC. Translated, it gives CASSQGLERGVLGRETQYF.

This chain uses TRBV18 with TRBJ1-1, with 9 bases fitting TRBD1. V lost 2 bases and J lost 3; bases outside the gene matches: 1. This CDR3 is built from 14 residues. Germline CDR1 and CDR2: KGHSH and LQKENI. The CDR3 protein is CASSPGQGHTEAFF. In DNA form, the CDR3 reads TGTGCCAGCTCACCAGGACAGGGGCACACTGAAGCTTTCTTT. The whole variable domain, remainder taken from reference TRBV18 and TRBJ1-1, is NAGVMQNPRHLVRRRGQEARLRCSPMKGHSHVYWYRQLPEEGLKFMVYLQKENIIDESGMPKERFSAEFPKEGPSILRIQQVVRGDSAAYFCASSPGQGHTEAFFGQGTRLTVV.

CDR3 sequence reads: CASSVRGQGEQFF. The DNA for the CDR3 is TGTGCCAGCAGCGTCAGGGGGCAGGGTGAGCAGTTCTTC. The chain has TRBV7-9 and TRBJ2-1; 8 positions agree with TRBD1. Looked up from germline, CDR1 is SEHNR and CDR2 is FQNEAQ (reference sequence). Germline trimming cut 5 bases from V and 9 bases from J; bases unmatched to any gene: 6. There are 13 residues in the CDR3.

The J gene is TRBJ2-2, the V gene TRBV2; 10 positions match TRBD2. This CDR3 has 17 residues. Germline V lookup: CDR1 SNHLY, CDR2 FYNNEI. J was trimmed by 3 bases and V by 6 bases; bases with no gene match: 10. The CDR3 DNA reads as TGTGCCAGCAGACTAATGGGGCTAGCGGGAGACACCGGGGAGCTGTTTTTT. Residues: CASRLMGLAGDTGELFF.

This chain connects TRBV11-2 to TRBJ1-3; D remains ambiguous. The length of the CDR3 is 15 residues. V was pared by 5 bases and J by 0 bases, with 11 bases between. The germline V gene has CDR1 SGHAT and CDR2 FQNNGV. The CDR3 DNA sequence: TGTGCCAGCAGCCTCGTGGGCGTCTCTGGAAACACCATATATTTT. Translation: CASSLVGVSGNTIYF.

As to this clone: The same CDR3 arises from other DNA sequences in this sample as well. CDR3 region: CASSYEGSGNTIYF. CDR3 nucleotide sequence: TGTGCCAGCAGTTACGAGGGGTCCGGAAACACCATATATTTT. The chain employs TRBV6-5 and TRBJ1-3; tentatively, D is TRBD1 (5 bases). The CDR3 is 14 amino acids. Germline values: CDR1 MNHEY, CDR2 SVGAGI. The V gene lost 2 bases and the J gene lost 4 bases, with 9 bases spanning the gap.

In this sample, this clone turned up a few times. The chain employs TRBV18 and TRBJ2-7; D is possibly TRBD1 (7 bases). The V and J ends lost 3 bases and 5 bases respectively, with 14 bases between them. The V gene's germline CDR1 is KGHSH and CDR2 LQKENI. This CDR3 spans 14 amino acids. The chain's CDR3 is CASSPEAGGHEQYF. DNA for the CDR3: TGTGCCAGCTCACCTGAGGCAGGGGGGCACGAGCAGTACTTC.

The chain couples TRBV19 to TRBJ2-1, with TRBD2 identical over 7 bases. Germline CDR1 reads LNHDA; CDR2 reads SQIVND (reference sequence). The CDR3 covers 14 residues. The V and J ends lost 5 bases and 3 bases, in that order; junction bases with no gene match: 4. The CDR3 reads CASSARGGYNEQFF. The CDR3 DNA sequence: TGTGCCAGTAGTGCTCGCGGGGGCTACAATGAGCAGTTCTTC.